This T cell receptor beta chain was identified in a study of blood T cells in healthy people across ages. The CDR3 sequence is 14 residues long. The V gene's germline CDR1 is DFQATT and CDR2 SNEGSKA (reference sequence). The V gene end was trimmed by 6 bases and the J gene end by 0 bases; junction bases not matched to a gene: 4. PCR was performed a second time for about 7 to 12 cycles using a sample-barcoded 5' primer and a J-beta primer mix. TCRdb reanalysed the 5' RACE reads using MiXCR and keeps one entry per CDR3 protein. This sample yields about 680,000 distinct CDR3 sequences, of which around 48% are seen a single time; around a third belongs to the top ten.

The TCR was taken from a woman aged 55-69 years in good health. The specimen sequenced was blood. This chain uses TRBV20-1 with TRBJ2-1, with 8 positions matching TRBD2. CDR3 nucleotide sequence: TGCAGTGCCCGGGAGGGACTCTCCTACAATGAGCAGTTCTTC. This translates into CSAREGLSYNEQFF.